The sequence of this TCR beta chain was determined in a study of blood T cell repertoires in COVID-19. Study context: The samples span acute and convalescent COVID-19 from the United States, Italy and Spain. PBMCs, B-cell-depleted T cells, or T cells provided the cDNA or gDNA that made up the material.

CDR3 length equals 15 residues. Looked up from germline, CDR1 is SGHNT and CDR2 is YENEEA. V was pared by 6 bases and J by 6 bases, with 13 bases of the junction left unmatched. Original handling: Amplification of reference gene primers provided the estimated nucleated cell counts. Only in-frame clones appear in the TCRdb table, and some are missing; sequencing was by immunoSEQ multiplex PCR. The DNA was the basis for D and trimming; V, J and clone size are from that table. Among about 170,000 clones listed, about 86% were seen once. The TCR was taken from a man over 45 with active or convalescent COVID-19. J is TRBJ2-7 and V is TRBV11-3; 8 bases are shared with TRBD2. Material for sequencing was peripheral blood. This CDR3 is CASRDSGTSDGEQYF. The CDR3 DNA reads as TGTGCCAGCAGGGATTCCGGGACTAGTGATGGCGAGCAGTACTTC.